Here is one T cell receptor beta chain with its context. The assay was immunoSEQ multiplex PCR, and TCRdb's table has in-frame clones only and misses some. The repertoire consists of hundreds of thousands of clones, with over 75% occurring once and the leading ten covering around 6.8%. This sample stems from a study of control samples from healthy donors and cancer patients. Trimming removed 0 bases from V and 7 bases from J; junction bases left unmatched: 9. Per the germline V gene, CDR1 is SGHRS and CDR2 is YFSETQ. The CDR3 length is 16 residues. This receptor was taken from a man aged 35 to 55 with head and neck cancer. The genes are TRBV5-1 and TRBJ2-2; 7 positions match TRBD1. Source material: PBMCs. The CDR3 coding sequence is TGCGCCAGCAGCTTGGCCGAGGGGGCCAGGATCGGGGAGCTGTTTTTT. It codes for CASSLAEGARIGELFF.